The clone carrying this T cell receptor beta chain was counted at least ten times. Its antigen is undetermined. The data originate from a study of spatial heterogeneity in lung cancer. Study at large: Detected sequences consistently included more beta-chain ones than alpha-chain ones.

The time point denotes: sample taken at primary tumor resection. Whole RNA came from tumor, nontumor lung or frozen PBMC and was sequenced without being sorted. The cohort: around 77 early-stage, untreated non-small cell lung cancer patients. Via MiXCR, TCRdb re-called the 5' RACE reads, giving one row per CDR3 protein. Of 25,000 or so distinct CDR3 sequences listed, 4.5% to 5.5% were seen once; the top ten hold around 5.2%. Study-wide results and caveats: Ubiquitous expanded tumor TCRs surfaced in blood more at resection than they did at follow-up.

The germline V and J ends were trimmed by 0 bases and 1 base, with 13 bases remaining between them. Germline lookup yields CDR1 MGHRA and CDR2 YSYEKL. The CDR3 is 16 residues long. The sequencing used PBMCs, collected at surgery. The chain uses TRBV4-1 and TRBJ2-7; D is possibly TRBD1 (5 bases). The source is a male donor with early-stage non-small cell lung cancer. In nucleotides, the CDR3 is TGCGCCAGCAGCCAAGAAGTAGGGGTCCCTTCCTACGAGCAGTACTTC. Translating it yields CASSQEVGVPSYEQYF.